The present entry profiles one TCR beta chain with its context. Researchers ran the PCR with 60 Vbeta and 13 Jbeta primers. Some clones are missing from TCRdb's copy, which holds only in-frame ones; the method was immunoSEQ multiplex PCR. The sample carries more than 130,000 clones, about four fifths recorded once. This sample was included in a study of cytomegalovirus exposure and HLA in healthy donors. Germline-derived CDR1 and CDR2 are SEHNR and FQNEAQ (reference sequence). V was trimmed by 8 bases and J by 2 bases, leaving 14 bases between them. This CDR3 contains 14 residues. The TCR sequence derives from a male donor in good health and CMV-seronegative. The sample taken for sequencing was PBMCs. The V and J genes are TRBV7-9 and TRBJ2-3; D may be TRBD1 (5 bases). The CDR3 DNA reads as TGTGCCAGCGTCTTTCTGGGGCTCACAGATACGCAGTATTTT. This codes for CASVFLGLTDTQYF.